The present T cell receptor beta chain was sequenced within a study of PD-L1 blockade in urothelial cancer. Study details: The median T cell count in blood samples was about 140,000.

V was trimmed by 0 bases and J by 8 bases, leaving 9 bases between them. The CDR3 contains 13 residues. Germline CDR1 SGHKS, CDR2 YYEKEE (reference sequence). Each PCR had synthetic TCR analog templates added to it as a spike-in. Profiled with immunoSEQ multiplex PCR; TCRdb holds only in-frame clones, not every one. This sample has some 39,000 clones, with approximately 81% found just once. Time point here: peripheral blood 6 weeks after treatment start. This TCR came from an older man with urothelial cancer. The sequencing here drew on PBMCs, taken around atezolizumab (anti-PD-L1) treatment. The chain has TRBV5-5 and TRBJ1-5; D perhaps matches TRBD1 (5 bases). CDR3 amino acids: CASSLGTLEPQHF. The CDR3 nucleotides read TGTGCCAGCAGCTTGGGGACATTGGAGCCCCAGCATTTT.